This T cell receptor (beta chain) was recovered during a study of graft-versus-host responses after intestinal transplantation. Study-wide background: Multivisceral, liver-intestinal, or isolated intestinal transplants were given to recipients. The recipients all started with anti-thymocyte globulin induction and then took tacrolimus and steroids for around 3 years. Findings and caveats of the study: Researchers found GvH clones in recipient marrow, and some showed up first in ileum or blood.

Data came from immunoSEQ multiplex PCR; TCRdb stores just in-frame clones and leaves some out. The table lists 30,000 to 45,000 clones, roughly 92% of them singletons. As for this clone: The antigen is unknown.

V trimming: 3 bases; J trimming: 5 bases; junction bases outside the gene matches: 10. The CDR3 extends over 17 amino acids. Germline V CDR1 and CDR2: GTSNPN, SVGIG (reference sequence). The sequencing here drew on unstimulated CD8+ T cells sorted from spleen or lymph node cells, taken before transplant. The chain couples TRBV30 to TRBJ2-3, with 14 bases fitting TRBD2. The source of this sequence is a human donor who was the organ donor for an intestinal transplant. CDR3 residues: CAWSDYLGLAGGDTQYF. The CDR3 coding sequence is TGTGCCTGGAGCGACTATCTCGGACTAGCGGGAGGAGATACGCAGTATTTT.